This passage covers 23 T cell receptor beta chains from one sample sequenced in a study of read filtering for tumor transcriptome and immune sequencing. From approximately 400 ng of RNA, a library with molecular barcoded alpha/delta and beta/gamma adaptors was made. One entry per CDR3 protein results from TCRdb running MiXCR on the reads. The sample lists more than 35,000 distinct CDR3 sequences, approximately 13% seen once, with about two fifths in the top ten. Sequenced material: a population of CD138-negative cells sorted from bone marrow. These receptors all come from a donor at least 40 years old with multiple myeloma.

This clonotype was recorded many times. This chain joins TRBV7-8 and TRBJ1-1; D unresolved. The V gene's germline CDR1 is SGHVS and CDR2 FQNEAQ. The CDR3 runs 15 residues. The V end lost 3 bases, the J end lost 0 bases, and 11 bases lay between the germline ends. CDR3 residues: CASSFGFEMNTEAFF. DNA of the CDR3: TGTGCCAGCAGCTTTGGGTTCGAGATGAACACTGAAGCTTTCTTT.

About this clonotype: Germline is not matched at one junction end, which may reflect a read error. For the CDR3, the DNA is TGCATTGCTAGAGTTCCCGGGACAGGGGTCCACGAGCAGTACTTC. Translation gives CIARVPGTGVHEQYF. The V call is TRBV20-1, the J call TRBJ2-7; 10 bases are shared with TRBD1. The germline V gene encodes CDR1 DFQATT and CDR2 SNEGSKA (reference sequence). This CDR3 is 15 amino acids long.

This clonotype has ten or more counts. The chain combines TRBV29-1 with TRBJ1-1; unclear D gene. The germline gives CDR1 SQVTM, CDR2 ANQGSEA. CDR3 length equals 11 residues. V lost 5 bases, J lost 1 base, and 5 bases lay in between. The CDR3 is CSVSRNTEAFF. For the CDR3, the DNA is TGCAGCGTTTCCAGGAACACTGAAGCTTTCTTT. Full variable domain (remainder filled in from reference TRBV29-1 and TRBJ1-1): SAVISQKPSRDICQRGTSLTIQCQVDSQVTMMFWYRQQPGQSLTLIATANQGSEATYESGFVIDKFPISRPNLTFSTLTVSNMSPEDSSIYLCSVSRNTEAFFGQGTRLTVV.

This clonotype was picked up many times. The genes are TRBV28 and TRBJ1-5, with a tentative D call TRBD1 (6 bases). The CDR3 contains 14 residues. V was clipped by 6 bases and J by 1 base, with 10 bases between them. CDR1 and CDR2 (germline): MDHEN, SYDVKM. CDR3 nucleotide sequence: TGTGCCAGCAGCGATGGACAGAGCAATCAGCCCCAGCATTTT. It yields the protein CASSDGQSNQPQHF. Full variable domain (remainder filled in from reference TRBV28 and TRBJ1-5): DVKVTQSSRYLVKRTGEKVFLECVQDMDHENMFWYRQDPGLGLRLIYFSYDVKMKEKGDIPEGYSVSREKKERFSLILESASTNQTSMYLCASSDGQSNQPQHFGDGTRLSIL.

This clonotype was detected many times. The J gene is TRBJ2-1, the V gene TRBV7-9; 9 bases map to TRBD1. Germline CDR1 is SEHNR and CDR2 is FQNEAQ (reference sequence). V dropped 11 bases and J dropped 1; count of bases not matched to a gene: 12. This CDR3 is 16 amino acids long. The DNA of the CDR3 is TGTGCCGGCCAAGAACCGGGACAGGGTTCCTACAATGAGCAGTTCTTC. Translated, it gives CAGQEPGQGSYNEQFF. Combining the CDR3 with reference TRBV7-9 and TRBJ2-1 gives the whole variable domain DTGVSQNPRHKITKRGQNVTFRCDPISEHNRLYWYRQTLGQGPEFLTYFQNEAQLEKSRLLSDRFSAERPKGSFSTLEIQRTEQGDSAMYLCAGQEPGQGSYNEQFFGPGTRLTVL.

This clonotype was detected only a few times. CDR3 nucleotide sequence: TGCAGCGTTCGCACAGGGCCAGGGAATCAGCCCCAGCATTTT. Translating it yields CSVRTGPGNQPQHF. The V and J genes are TRBV29-1 and TRBJ1-5; D may be TRBD1 (6 bases). The ends were cut back, 5 bases at V and 4 bases at J, with 15 bases in the middle. Germline V gene lookup returns CDR1 SQVTM and CDR2 ANQGSEA. This CDR3 comprises 14 residues.

In the case of this clonotype: This may arise from a read error, as a much more abundant clone is one base away. The J gene is TRBJ2-3, the V gene TRBV3-1, with D unresolved. Germline V gives CDR1 LGHDT, CDR2 YNNKEL (reference sequence). This CDR3 region has 15 residues. V lost 6 bases, J lost 0 bases, and 13 bases lay in between. The CDR3 loop is CASRTGGDSTDTQYF. The CDR3 coding sequence is TGTGCCAGCAGGACTGGCGGAGATAGCACAGATACGCAGTATTTT.

Regarding this clonotype: A far larger clone is just one base off, so this is likely a read error. The V and J genes are TRBV3-2 and TRBJ2-1. TRBV3-2 has pseudogene status. The length of the CDR3 is 12 residues. This chain's CDR3 is CASSQIASEQFF. In DNA form, the CDR3 reads TGTGCCAGCAGCCAGATAGCCAGTGAGCAGTTCTTC.

In its sample, this clonotype was seen many times. V and J are TRBV7-9 and TRBJ2-7, with a weak D call TRBD2 (6 bases). Trimming shortened V by 5 bases and J by 3 bases, and 11 bases separated the two germline ends. The germline V gene has CDR1 SEHNR and CDR2 FQNEAQ (reference sequence). The CDR3 is 13 amino acids. CDR3 in DNA: TGTGCCAGCAGCCCCGGACTAAACTACGAGCAGTACTTC. This sequence encodes CASSPGLNYEQYF.

This clonotype was counted many times. J is TRBJ2-7 and V is TRBV20-1; weak D call: TRBD2 (6 bases). The CDR3 is 14 residues long. The V and J ends lost 6 bases and 2 bases respectively, with 17 bases between them. Per the germline V gene, CDR1 is DFQATT and CDR2 is SNEGSKA (reference sequence). In DNA form, the CDR3 reads TGCAGTGCCCGCGTAGCGGCGGAGCCCTACGAGCAGTACTTC. Its protein is CSARVAAEPYEQYF.

The table lists this clonotype with many counts. CDR3 residues: CSVLRGDSYNEQFF. CDR3 DNA: TGCAGCGTCTTGAGAGGGGACTCCTACAATGAGCAGTTCTTC. The chain uses TRBV29-1 and TRBJ2-1, with D perhaps given as TRBD1 or TRBD2 (5 bases each). Trimming shortened V by 6 bases and J by 0 bases, and 12 bases separated the two germline ends. Per the germline V gene, CDR1 is SQVTM and CDR2 is ANQGSEA. The CDR3 loop spans 14 amino acids.

The rearrangement joins TRBV5-1 to TRBJ2-2; 7 bases are a match to TRBD2. CDR3 length: 16 residues. V trimming: 4 bases; J trimming: 4 bases; junction bases outside the gene matches: 10. Looked up from germline, CDR1 is SGHRS and CDR2 is YFSETQ. CDR3 coding DNA: TGCGCCAGCAGCCGTCAGGCGGGAGTGAGCACCGGGGAGCTGTTTTTT. It encodes CASSRQAGVSTGELFF.

This clonotype was detected ten times or more. The chain uses TRBV20-1 and TRBJ2-5; D unclear. The V end was cut by 4 bases, the J end by 1 base, with 13 bases between. The CDR3 totals 14 residues. Germline V CDR1 and CDR2: DFQATT, SNEGSKA (reference sequence). The CDR3 protein is CSAMVDPPQETQYF. The CDR3 DNA is TGCAGTGCTATGGTGGACCCGCCCCAAGAGACCCAGTACTTC.

Turning to this clonotype: A read error may explain this, as a much larger clone is one base away. The chain links TRBV24-1 to TRBJ1-5; 8 bases align to TRBD1. Germline CDR1 and CDR2: KGHDR and SFDVKD. The CDR3 contains 13 residues. CDR3 loop: CATQTGVNQTQHF. The CDR3 DNA sequence: TGTGCCACCCAGACAGGGGTCAATCAGACCCAGCATTTT.

The sample holds a few counts of this clonotype. A much larger clone sits a single nucleotide away, making a read error possible. J is TRBJ2-7 and V is TRBV20-1, with 8 bases aligning to TRBD2. Per the germline V gene, CDR1 is DFQATT and CDR2 is SNEGSKA (reference sequence). This CDR3 comprises 13 residues. CDR3 in amino acids: CRASLAGRYEQYF. The CDR3 region has the DNA TGCAGAGCTAGCTTAGCGGGACGCTACGAGCAGTACTTC.

This clonotype has ten or more counts. The chain couples TRBV19 to TRBJ1-5, with 7 bases that match TRBD1. The J segment lost 3 bases and the V segment lost 8 bases, leaving 7 bases of the junction unmatched. CDR3 length: 14 residues. Per germline, CDR1 LNHDA and CDR2 SQIVND (reference sequence). This CDR3 reads CASQSDRYNQPQHF. In DNA form, the CDR3 reads TGTGCCAGTCAATCGGACAGGTACAATCAGCCCCAGCATTTT.

This clonotype was detected ten times or more. For the CDR3, the DNA is TGTGCCACCAGTGATAAGGGGCGGGATGAGCAGTTCTTC. As protein: CATSDKGRDEQFF. This chain joins TRBV24-1 and TRBJ2-1; the D gene could be TRBD1 or TRBD2 (5 bases each). Trimming pared 3 bases from V and 8 bases from J, leaving 10 bases between. Germline CDR1 KGHDR, CDR2 SFDVKD. The CDR3 has 13 amino acids.

This clonotype was picked up many times. The chain carries TRBV20-1 and TRBJ1-6; D gene ambiguous. The CDR3 consists of 12 residues. Germline values: CDR1 DFQATT, CDR2 SNEGSKA (reference sequence). V was pared by 0 bases and J by 7 bases, with 4 bases between. The CDR3 protein is CSARDTNSPLHF. CDR3 bases: TGCAGTGCTAGAGATACGAATTCACCCCTCCACTTT.

In regard to this clonotype: Relative to the germline gene, one junction end is altered; a read error may explain this. This chain links TRBV20-1 with TRBJ2-1; 7 bases agree with TRBD2. Germline V lookup: CDR1 DFQATT, CDR2 SNEGSKA (reference sequence). This CDR3 spans 17 amino acids. This CDR3 is CSASLGHGGSSYNEQFF. The CDR3 DNA reads TGCAGTGCTTCCCTCGGGCACGGGGGGAGCTCCTACAATGAGCAGTTCTTT.

This clonotype showed up just a few times. One base separates it from a far larger clone, so it is likely a read error. V is TRBV7-2 and J is TRBJ2-1; 13 bases are a match to TRBD2. CDR1 is SGHTA and CDR2 is FQGNSA in the germline V gene. The CDR3 extends over 16 amino acids. Here the CDR3 reads CASSETGTSGMNEQLF. CDR3 nucleotides: TGTGCCAGCAGCGAAACAGGGACTAGCGGGATGAATGAGCAGCTCTTC.

In the case of this clonotype: A much larger clone lies a single base off, so this may be a read error. The chain is built from TRBV20-1 and TRBJ2-1; D possibly corresponds to TRBD1 (5 bases). CDR1 DFQATT and CDR2 SNEGSKA come from the germline V gene (reference sequence). The V and J ends lost 5 bases and 6 bases respectively, with 17 bases between them. The CDR3 length is 14 residues. CDR3 in amino acids: CSAPGLAESNEQFF. The CDR3 DNA sequence: TGCAGTGCTCCAGGGCTGGCGGAAAGCAATGAGCAGTTCTTC.

This clonotype was seen many times. The chain combines TRBV10-3 with TRBJ2-1, with 9 bases identical to TRBD1. Trimming at V came to 0 bases and at J to 4 bases, leaving 10 bases not matched to a gene. Germline CDR1 reads ENHRY; CDR2 reads SYGVKD. The CDR3 loop spans 18 amino acids. The CDR3 nucleotides are TGTGCCATCAGTGAGTCTCACCGGGACAGGGTTCGGTACAATGAGCAGTTCTTC. Translated: CAISESHRDRVRYNEQFF.

Of note for this clonotype: This is likely an artifact of a read error, given a far larger clone one base away. The chain is built from TRBV6-1 and TRBJ2-7, with D perhaps TRBD2 (6 bases). In germline, CDR1 is MNHNS, CDR2 SASEGT. V was clipped by 5 bases and J by 2 bases, with 13 bases between them. This CDR3 has 14 residues. In DNA, the CDR3 is TGTGCCAGCAGTACGGGAGAAGCTGCCTACGAGCAGTACTTC. Translating gives CASSTGEAAYEQYF.